The TCR beta chain under discussion was sequenced for a study of cytomegalovirus exposure and HLA in healthy donors. Concerning this clone itself: Its antigen is still unknown. A read error may account for a junction end that differs from germline.

The V gene's germline CDR1 is KGHSH and CDR2 LQKENI. The CDR3 has 18 amino acids. Regarding the study as a whole: In terms of immune exposure information, only CMV serostatus was available.

60 Vbeta and 13 Jbeta primers were used in PCR. Here immunoSEQ multiplex PCR was the method, and the copy in TCRdb shows in-frame clones only, minus some. The sample has some 130,000 clones; just over 70% are singletons. The rearrangement joins TRBV18 to TRBJ2-7, with 7 bases that match TRBD1. The receptor comes from a woman between 55 and 75 years old in good health and CMV-seropositive. The material sequenced was PBMCs. The CDR3: CASSASIGVTGTSNEQYF. The DNA for the CDR3 is TGTGCCAGCTCAGCTTCCATCGGGGTGACAGGGACCTCCAACGAGCAGTACTTC.